These T cell receptor beta chains were read from a single sample in a study of Graves' ophthalmopathy and Graves' hyperthyroidism. TCRdb independently ran MiXCR on the multiplex PCR reads; one entry per CDR3 protein. This table holds 200,000 to 250,000 distinct CDR3 sequences, 20% to 25% found once. Sequencing was done on a sample of peripheral blood. These receptors were obtained from a woman between 50 and 59 years old with Graves' ophthalmopathy. The CDR3 runs from the conserved cysteine through the conserved F or W. D genes are given only for firm matches. Clone sizes are given selectively: once, few, many, or a class where the clone is expanded.

clone size,D gene,J gene,V gene,CDR3 DNA,CDR3 protein
many,NA,TRBJ2-5,TRBV24-1,TGTGCCACCAGGGGGGACGGAGGTGAGGAGACCCAGTACTTC,CATRGDGGEETQYF
NA,TRBD1,TRBJ1-5,TRBV19,TGTGCCAGTAGTCCGCTCGGGACAGGGGGATACAATCAGCCCCAGCATTTT,CASSPLGTGGYNQPQHF
few,TRBD1,TRBJ1-1,TRBV3-1,TGTGCCAGCAGCTTAGAAGGGACAGGGTACACTGAAGCTTTCTTT,CASSLEGTGYTEAFF
many,NA,TRBJ1-2,TRBV15,TGTGCCACCAGCAGGGATGGGGGAGGCGGCTACACCTTC,CATSRDGGGGYTF
many,NA,TRBJ1-1,TRBV30,TGTGCCTGGAGTGTATTGGGGGCTACTGAAGCTTTCTTT,CAWSVLGATEAFF
few,TRBD2,TRBJ2-7,TRBV6-1,TGTGCCAGCAGCCCACCGACTAGCGGGGACTACGAGCAGTACTTC,CASSPPTSGDYEQYF
many,NA,TRBJ1-6,TRBV12-3/TRBV12-4,TGTGCCAGCAGTTTGGGGAGCTCCTATAATTCACCCCTCCACTTT,CASSLGSSYNSPLHF
many,NA,TRBJ1-2,TRBV28,TGTGCCAGCAGTTTAGGGGGCCATGCTAACTATGGCTACACCTTC,CASSLGGHANYGYTF
many,TRBD1,TRBJ2-7,TRBV28,TGTGCCAGCAGTGTTCCGGGACAGGGCTCCTACGAGCAGTACTTC,CASSVPGQGSYEQYF
many,TRBD1,TRBJ2-7,TRBV29-1,TGCAGCGTTAACCGGGACAGCGGAGCCGAGCAGTACTTC,CSVNRDSGAEQYF
many,NA,TRBJ1-1,TRBV6-2/TRBV6-3,TGTGCCAGCAGTTATGCGACTGAAGCTTTCTTT,CASSYATEAFF
many,NA,TRBJ1-1,TRBV30,TGTGCCTGGAGCCTACCGGGGGGGGATGCTTTCTTT,CAWSLPGGDAFF
many,NA,TRBJ2-7,TRBV7-2,TGTGCCAGCAGCTGGAGAAGGGAGCAGTACTTC,CASSWRREQYF
NA,NA,TRBJ1-1,TRBV12-3/TRBV12-4,TGTGCCAGTGGTAAAGGGTCCACTGAAGCTTTCTTT,CASGKGSTEAFF
many,NA,TRBJ2-4,TRBV7-2,TGTGCCAGCAGCTTAGGACAATCGCTTACTCAGTACTTC,CASSLGQSLTQYF
many,NA,TRBJ2-5,TRBV28,TGTGCCAGCAGGACCAGGGGCGCGTACCAAGAGACCCAGTACTTC,CASRTRGAYQETQYF
many,NA,TRBJ1-5,TRBV6-1,TGTGCCAGCAGCACCCCGGGAGTTCAGCCCCAGCATTTT,CASSTPGVQPQHF
many,NA,TRBJ1-1,TRBV15,TGTGCCACCAGCCGCCGGGACACTGAAGCTTTCTTT,CATSRRDTEAFF
NA,TRBD2,TRBJ2-7,TRBV3-1,TGTGCCAGCAGGCGGTTAGCGGGAGGCGAGCAGTACTTC,CASRRLAGGEQYF
many,TRBD1,TRBJ1-5,TRBV30,TGTGCCTACTCAACCGGGACAGGGGATCAGCCCCAGCATTTT,CAYSTGTGDQPQHF
NA,NA,TRBJ2-5,TRBV24-1,TGTGCCACCAGTGATTGGGGTGGGACCCAGTACTTC,CATSDWGGTQYF
many,NA,TRBJ2-5,TRBV6-2/TRBV6-3,TGTGCCAGCAGTGGAAACCTAGACAGAAGAAAGTACTTC,CASSGNLDRRKYF
many,TRBD1,TRBJ2-4,TRBV11-2,TGTGCCAGCAGCTTGGGACAGCTTATAGCCAAAAACATTCAGTACTTC,CASSLGQLIAKNIQYF
many,NA,TRBJ2-5,TRBV29-1,TGCAGCGTAGGGCATACCGGAAAAGAGACCCAGTACTTC,CSVGHTGKETQYF
many,TRBD1,TRBJ1-3,TRBV28,TGTGCCAGCAGGCTTGACAGGGCTGGAAACACCATATATTTT,CASRLDRAGNTIYF
many,NA,TRBJ1-1,TRBV3-1,TGTGCCAGCAGCCAAGGTTCCAGCGCTTTCTTT,CASSQGSSAFF
many,NA,TRBJ2-7,TRBV5-1,TGCGCCAGCAGCTTGGCAGTGAGGACAGATGACTACGAGCAGTACTTC,CASSLAVRTDDYEQYF
many,NA,TRBJ2-5,TRBV6-1,TGTGCCAGCAGTGAAGCCGAGTTGGGGGGCGAGACCCAGTACTTC,CASSEAELGGETQYF
many,NA,TRBJ2-1,TRBV15,TGTGCCACCAGCAGAGATCTTGGGGTCAATGAGCAGTTCTTC,CATSRDLGVNEQFF
many,NA,TRBJ2-7,TRBV28,TGTGCCAGCTCCCCCGAGCGTGGGAGGAACCAAGGGCAGTACTTC,CASSPERGRNQGQYF
NA,NA,TRBJ1-5,TRBV12-5,TGTGCTAGTGGTTTGGGGGGAATCGTCGGTCAGCCCCAGCATTTT,CASGLGGIVGQPQHF
NA,NA,TRBJ1-2,TRBV12-3/TRBV12-4,TGTGCCAGCAGGCGGGGGGTGGACGATGGCTACACCTTC,CASRRGVDDGYTF
many,TRBD1,TRBJ1-6,TRBV4-1,TGCGCCAGCAGCCACAACCCGCTCCGGGACAGTTATTCACCCCTCCACTTT,CASSHNPLRDSYSPLHF
NA,TRBD1,TRBJ2-6,TRBV4-2,TGTGCCAGCAGCCTATCCGGGACAGGGGGCTCTGGGGCCAACGTCCTGACTTTC,CASSLSGTGGSGANVLTF
many,NA,TRBJ1-1,TRBV19,TGTGCCAGTAGTCGACGGTGGGATACTGAAGCTTTCTTT,CASSRRWDTEAFF
few,NA,TRBJ2-7,TRBV29-1,TGCAGCGTTGCCTTACGGGGGACGGGTCTCGAGCAGTACTTC,CSVALRGTGLEQYF
many,NA,TRBJ2-2,TRBV27,TGTGCCAGCAGTCCGCCAGGGGTCCCCGGGGAGCTGTTTTTT,CASSPPGVPGELFF
NA,NA,TRBJ1-2,TRBV7-8,TGTGCCAGTTCGGAGCTGATTGTCAACTATGGCTACACCTTC,CASSELIVNYGYTF
many,NA,TRBJ2-7,TRBV7-9,TGTGCCAGCAGCCTAAGGACTCGTCTCTACGAGCAGTACTTC,CASSLRTRLYEQYF
many,NA,TRBJ1-5,TRBV6-1,TGTGCCAGCAGCCCTTATAGCAATCAGCCCCAGCATTTT,CASSPYSNQPQHF
many,NA,TRBJ1-2,TRBV6-4,TGTGCCAGCACCAAAGGGGCCTCAGGGGCAACCTTGTATGGCTACACCTTC,CASTKGASGATLYGYTF
many,NA,TRBJ2-5,TRBV7-9,TGTGCCAGCAGCCCTGCTGGGCAGACCCAGTACTTC,CASSPAGQTQYF
NA,TRBD1,TRBJ2-5,TRBV27,TGTGCCAGCAGTGGGACAGCGAGGGGGCGCGGGACCCAGTACTTC,CASSGTARGRGTQYF
few,TRBD1,TRBJ2-5,TRBV24-1,TGTGCCACCAGTGATCCGGGACAGGGGAACCAAGAGACCCAGTACTTC,CATSDPGQGNQETQYF